Each of the 26 T cell receptor beta chains below was sequenced from the same sample in a study of cytomegalovirus exposure and HLA in healthy donors. Both 60 Vbeta primers and 13 Jbeta primers went into the PCR. The method was immunoSEQ multiplex PCR; TCRdb's version includes in-frame clones alone and lacks a portion of them. The table includes 200,000 or so clones, 83% detected once. Source material: PBMCs. The receptors stem from a girl aged 5 to 17 in good health and CMV-seronegative.

The chain joins TRBV7-9 to TRBJ2-7; TRBD1 is a possible D gene (5 bases). Germline V lookup: CDR1 SEHNR, CDR2 FQNEAQ (reference sequence). This CDR3 contains 16 residues. Between the trimmed V and J ends, which lost 5 bases and 2 bases, there was a span of 19 bases. CDR3 sequence reads: CASSPSESGSAYEQYF. DNA of the CDR3: TGTGCCAGCAGCCCTAGTGAATCAGGGTCTGCCTACGAGCAGTACTTC.

The V gene is TRBV5-1, the J gene TRBJ2-5, with D possibly being TRBD2 (5 bases). The length of the CDR3 is 15 residues. The V end lost 0 bases, the J end lost 5 bases, and 14 bases lay between the germline ends. Germline V lookup: CDR1 SGHRS, CDR2 YFSETQ. The CDR3 protein is CASSLAPGIGETQYF. CDR3 DNA: TGCGCCAGCAGCTTGGCCCCGGGGATAGGGGAGACCCAGTACTTC.

Concerning this clone itself: The sample contains more than one DNA sequence encoding this CDR3. This sequence joins TRBV20-1 and TRBJ1-2, with D uncertain. The length of the CDR3 is 11 residues. Trimming removed 1 base from V and 4 bases from J, with 4 bases in between. Germline values: CDR1 DFQATT, CDR2 SNEGSKA (reference sequence). Written as DNA, the CDR3 is TGCAGTGCTAGAGCGGGCTATGGCTACACCTTC. Protein sequence: CSARAGYGYTF.

The gene calls are TRBV2 and TRBJ2-4; TRBD2 matches 8 bases. CDR1 is SNHLY, CDR2 FYNNEI, per germline. This CDR3 comprises 17 residues. Trimming at V came to 4 bases and at J to 0 bases, leaving 8 bases not matched to a gene. CDR3 bases: TGTGCCAGCAGTGTGTCCGGCGGGGGGATAGCCAAAAACATTCAGTACTTC. Translating it yields CASSVSGGGIAKNIQYF. Complete variable domain (other parts from reference TRBV2 and TRBJ2-4): EPEVTQTPSHQVTQMGQEVILRCVPISNHLYFYWYRQILGQKVEFLVSFYNNEISEKSEIFDDQFSVERPDGSNFTLKIRSTKLEDSAMYFCASSVSGGGIAKNIQYFGAGTRLSVL.

This chain joins TRBV6-5 and TRBJ1-2, with D perhaps matching TRBD1 (5 bases). In germline, CDR1 is MNHEY, CDR2 SVGAGI. With 11 bases removed from V and 6 bases from J, the gap between germline ends came to 25 bases. This CDR3 is built from 15 residues. The CDR3 sequence: CAGRIGGFGQNGYTF. The CDR3 bases are TGTGCCGGCCGTATCGGGGGGTTTGGCCAGAATGGCTACACCTTC.

For this clone: An end of the junction does not agree with germline; a read error may underlie this. This chain joins TRBV30 and TRBJ1-2; 9 bases line up with TRBD1. Germline CDR1 and CDR2: GTSNPN and SVGIG (reference sequence). The CDR3 is 10 amino acids. The CDR3 sequence: CAWGRDRDSF. The CDR3 nucleotides are TGTGCCTGGGGACGGGACAGGGATTCCTTC. Together with reference TRBV30 and TRBJ1-2, the CDR3 gives the full variable domain: SQTIHQWPATLVQPVGSPLSLECTVEGTSNPNLYWYRQAAGRGLQLLFYSVGIGQISSEVPQNLSASRPQDRQFILSSKKLLLSDSGFYLCAWGRDRDSFGSGTRLTVV.

This clone was picked up one time. This CDR3 reads CASSLDGTAARGYTF. The CDR3 nucleotides read TGTGCCAGCAGCTTGGATGGGACAGCCGCCCGCGGCTACACCTTC. V usage is TRBV5-8 and J usage is TRBJ1-2; 7 nucleotides match TRBD1. V was clipped by 0 bases and J by 8 bases; unmatched bases: 10. CDR3 length: 15 residues. The germline V gene encodes CDR1 SGHTS and CDR2 YDEGEE.

Written as DNA, the CDR3 is TGTGCCAGCAGTTTATTAGCCGGGACAGGGTTAGAAAAACTGTTTTTT. Protein: CASSLLAGTGLEKLFF. The chain combines TRBV28 with TRBJ1-4, with 9 bases matching TRBD1. V shed 1 base, J shed 8 bases, and the junction held 8 bases outside the gene matches. The V gene's germline CDR1 is MDHEN and CDR2 SYDVKM. The CDR3 has 16 residues. The entire variable domain, with the rest obtained from reference TRBV28 and TRBJ1-4, is as follows: DVKVTQSSRYLVKRTGEKVFLECVQDMDHENMFWYRQDPGLGLRLIYFSYDVKMKEKGDIPEGYSVSREKKERFSLILESASTNQTSMYLCASSLLAGTGLEKLFFGSGTQLSVL.

The CDR3 sequence is CASSLVPNEKLFF. DNA for the CDR3: TGTGCCAGCAGTTTAGTCCCAAATGAAAAACTGTTTTTT. The chain employs TRBV28 and TRBJ1-4; D gene ambiguous. Trimming cost V 2 bases and J 5 bases, with 6 bases left between them. The length of the CDR3 is 13 residues. Germline V gene sequence: CDR1 MDHEN, CDR2 SYDVKM.

This chain joins TRBV7-6 and TRBJ2-7; D possibly corresponds to TRBD2 (5 bases). The germline gives CDR1 SGHVS, CDR2 FNYEAQ. There are 13 residues in the CDR3. V was trimmed by 2 bases and J by 6 bases, leaving 11 bases between them. The CDR3 protein is CASSLRLAGEQYF. For the CDR3, the DNA is TGTGCCAGCAGCTTAAGGTTGGCGGGCGAGCAGTACTTC.

This sequence joins TRBV18 and TRBJ2-5; TRBD2 matches 9 bases. This CDR3 has 15 residues. Unmatched junction bases numbered 6, after V lost 3 bases and J lost 4 bases. The germline gives CDR1 KGHSH, CDR2 LQKENI. The CDR3 sequence is CASSPISGSTETQYF. The CDR3, as DNA: TGTGCCAGCTCACCTATTAGCGGGAGTACAGAGACCCAGTACTTC.

This chain joins TRBV19 and TRBJ2-3, with no clear D. CDR3 length: 13 residues. Trimming removed 10 bases from V and 0 bases from J, with 11 bases in between. Germline-derived CDR1 and CDR2 are LNHDA and SQIVND (reference sequence). The CDR3 loop reads CATKPGSTDTQYF. The CDR3 nucleotides are TGTGCCACCAAACCAGGAAGCACAGATACGCAGTATTTT. The whole variable domain, filled in from reference TRBV19 and TRBJ2-3, reads DGGITQSPKYLFRKEGQNVTLSCEQNLNHDAMYWYRQDPGQGLRLIYYSQIVNDFQKGDIAEGYSVSREKKESFPLTVTSAQKNPTAFYLCATKPGSTDTQYFGPGTRLTVL.

The rearrangement uses TRBV7-9 and TRBJ2-1, with a tentative D call TRBD1 (6 bases). The V gene lost 1 base and the J gene lost 10 bases, with 8 bases spanning the gap. The germline CDR1 and CDR2 sequences are SEHNR and FQNEAQ (reference sequence). The CDR3 loop spans 12 amino acids. In DNA, the CDR3 is TGTGCCAGCAGCTTAGATCAGGGGGAGCAGTTCTTC. Amino acid sequence: CASSLDQGEQFF.

This rearrangement joins TRBV2 to TRBJ2-5, with TRBD1 identical over 11 bases. V was pared by 4 bases and J by 4 bases, with 8 bases of the junction left unmatched. The CDR3 runs 16 residues. The germline V gene encodes CDR1 SNHLY and CDR2 FYNNEI. CDR3 sequence: CASSGWTGGFRETQYF. Here the CDR3 DNA reads TGTGCCAGCAGTGGGTGGACAGGGGGCTTTCGAGAGACCCAGTACTTC.

This rearrangement joins TRBV7-8 to TRBJ2-7; 13 nucleotides match TRBD2. J lost 1 base, V lost 3 bases, and 3 bases had no gene match. Germline V lookup: CDR1 SGHVS, CDR2 FQNEAQ. The CDR3 is made up of 16 amino acids. The CDR3: CASSLGTSGASYEQYF. The CDR3 DNA sequence: TGTGCCAGCAGCTTGGGGACTAGCGGGGCTTCCTACGAGCAGTACTTC.

The V call is TRBV6-5, the J call TRBJ2-1; tentative D call: TRBD2 (6 bases). The CDR3 covers 15 residues. Germline V gene sequence: CDR1 MNHEY, CDR2 SVGAGI. The V gene lost 5 bases and the J gene lost 2 bases, with 13 bases spanning the gap. The CDR3 loop is CASSISGDPYNEQFF. The CDR3 nucleotides read TGTGCCAGCAGTATTAGCGGAGACCCCTACAATGAGCAGTTCTTC.

The rearrangement links TRBV7-2 to TRBJ2-7; D possibly corresponds to TRBD1 (6 bases). Germline CDR1 reads SGHTA; CDR2 reads FQGNSA. The V end was cut by 1 base, the J end by 5 bases, with 12 bases between. The CDR3 spans 14 residues. CDR3 loop: CASSLGTALDEQYF. CDR3 bases: TGTGCCAGCAGCTTAGGGACAGCCCTGGACGAGCAGTACTTC. The complete variable domain, with remaining parts taken from reference TRBV7-2 and TRBJ2-7, reads GAGVSQSPSNKVTEKGKDVELRCDPISGHTALYWYRQSLGQGLEFLIYFQGNSAPDKSGLPSDRFSAERTGGSVSTLTIQRTQQEDSAVYLCASSLGTALDEQYFGPGTRLTVT.

The chain is built from TRBV27 and TRBJ2-5; D is ambiguous. Germline V gene lookup returns CDR1 MNHEY and CDR2 SMNVEV (reference sequence). V dropped 4 bases and J dropped 4 bases, with 4 bases sitting between them. The CDR3 length is 11 residues. The CDR3 DNA is TGTGCCAGCAGTTACGGAGAGACCCAGTACTTC. Amino acids: CASSYGETQYF.

CDR3 DNA sequence: TGTGCCAGCAGCCCGGGACCTCTGGGCGCTGGTGGACAGGGGGATCAGCCCCAGCATTTT. It translates to CASSPGPLGAGGQGDQPQHF. This chain connects TRBV5-4 to TRBJ1-5, with 10 bases identical to TRBD1. In germline, CDR1 is SGHNT, CDR2 YYREEE (reference sequence). Trimming at V came to 4 bases and at J to 5 bases, leaving 21 bases not matched to a gene. This CDR3 contains 20 residues.

This sequence joins TRBV6-5 and TRBJ1-1; D not resolved. The CDR3 is 13 residues long. The germline CDR1 and CDR2 sequences are MNHEY and SVGAGI. Trimming took 5 bases from V and 4 from J, leaving 11 bases between them. The CDR3 region has the DNA TGTGCCAGCAGTAAGCCGGGAAGCACTGAAGCTTTCTTT. This gives the protein CASSKPGSTEAFF.

In nucleotides, the CDR3 is TGCAGCGTTTACCCAGCCCGGGACAGCTCCTACAATGAGCAGTTCTTC. It is translated as CSVYPARDSSYNEQFF. J is TRBJ2-1 and V is TRBV29-1, with 7 bases that match TRBD1. CDR3 length: 16 residues. The germline V gene encodes CDR1 SQVTM and CDR2 ANQGSEA. The trim removed 5 bases at V and 0 bases at J, leaving 10 bases unmatched.

The genes are TRBV7-2 and TRBJ1-4; D ambiguous. Trimming removed 1 base at V and 8 bases at J, with 17 bases between. Germline CDR1 reads SGHTA; CDR2 reads FQGNSA. This CDR3 comprises 16 residues. In DNA form, the CDR3 reads TGTGCCAGCAGCTTAGATTCAGGACTTAGAGTGGAAAAACTGTTTTTT. Its translation is CASSLDSGLRVEKLFF. Full variable domain (outside the CDR3, taken from reference TRBV7-2 and TRBJ1-4): GAGVSQSPSNKVTEKGKDVELRCDPISGHTALYWYRQSLGQGLEFLIYFQGNSAPDKSGLPSDRFSAERTGGSVSTLTIQRTQQEDSAVYLCASSLDSGLRVEKLFFGSGTQLSVL.

The chain couples TRBV30 to TRBJ1-1; 9 bases agree with TRBD1. The CDR3 runs 16 residues. The V gene's germline CDR1 is GTSNPN and CDR2 SVGIG (reference sequence). Trimming at V came to 4 bases and at J to 0 bases, leaving 9 bases not matched to a gene. In DNA, the CDR3 is TGTGCCTGGAAGCAATCCGGGACAGGGATGAACACTGAAGCTTTCTTT. Translating it yields CAWKQSGTGMNTEAFF.

This clone was observed a single time. This chain connects TRBV29-1 to TRBJ1-1; 8 bases are shared with TRBD1. The CDR3 sequence is 12 residues long. Trimming at V came to 7 bases and at J to 8 bases, leaving 9 bases not matched to a gene. CDR1 and CDR2 from the germline V gene are SQVTM and ANQGSEA. The CDR3 nucleotides read TGCAGCGCGGAGACAGGGGAGGTCGAAGCTTTCTTT. Translating gives CSAETGEVEAFF.

The V gene is TRBV30, the J gene TRBJ2-4; D may be TRBD2 (6 bases). The germline gives CDR1 GTSNPN, CDR2 SVGIG (reference sequence). The germline V and J ends were trimmed by 2 bases and 0 bases, with 8 bases remaining between them. The CDR3 runs to 14 residues. The chain's CDR3 is CAWSWGVAKNIQYF. The CDR3 coding sequence is TGTGCCTGGAGTTGGGGGGTAGCCAAAAACATTCAGTACTTC.

The genes are TRBV6-1 and TRBJ2-5; no firm D call. The end of the DNA aligns better with TRBJ2-7, so the J call may be wrong. CDR1 and CDR2 (germline): MNHNS, SASEGT. This CDR3 has 11 amino acids. CDR3 sequence: CASSLNYEQYF. The CDR3 DNA is TGTGCCAGCAGCTTAAATTACGAGCAGTACTTC.